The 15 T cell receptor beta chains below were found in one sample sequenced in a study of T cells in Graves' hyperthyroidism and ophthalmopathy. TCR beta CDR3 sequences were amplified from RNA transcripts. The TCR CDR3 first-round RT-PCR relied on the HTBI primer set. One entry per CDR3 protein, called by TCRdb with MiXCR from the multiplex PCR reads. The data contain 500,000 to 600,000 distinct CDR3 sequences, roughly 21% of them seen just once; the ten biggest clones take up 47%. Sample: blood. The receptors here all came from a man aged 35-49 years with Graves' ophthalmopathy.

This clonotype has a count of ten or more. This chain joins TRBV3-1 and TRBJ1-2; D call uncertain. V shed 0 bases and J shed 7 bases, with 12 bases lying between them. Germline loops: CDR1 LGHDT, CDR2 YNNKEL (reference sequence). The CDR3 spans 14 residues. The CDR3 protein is CASSQDPRSSGYTF. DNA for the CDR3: TGTGCCAGCAGCCAAGATCCCAGATCCAGTGGCTACACCTTC.

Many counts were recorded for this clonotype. The CDR3 coding sequence is TGTGCCAGCAGGGACGGGATGAATTCACCCCTCCACTTT. It translates to CASRDGMNSPLHF. V is TRBV2 and J is TRBJ1-6; D is uncertain. The CDR3 is made up of 13 amino acids. Germline-derived CDR1 and CDR2 are SNHLY and FYNNEI. V lost 6 bases, J lost 7 bases, and 10 bases lay in between. The whole variable domain, remainder taken from reference TRBV2 and TRBJ1-6, is EPEVTQTPSHQVTQMGQEVILRCVPISNHLYFYWYRQILGQKVEFLVSFYNNEISEKSEIFDDQFSVERPDGSNFTLKIRSTKLEDSAMYFCASRDGMNSPLHFGNGTRLTVT.

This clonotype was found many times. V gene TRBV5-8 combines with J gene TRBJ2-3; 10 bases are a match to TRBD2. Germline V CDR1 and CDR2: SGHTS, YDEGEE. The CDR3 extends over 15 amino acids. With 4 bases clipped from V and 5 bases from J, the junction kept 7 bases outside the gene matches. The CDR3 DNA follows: TGTGCCAGCAGCCCTGGGTCTAGCGGGGGAGATACGCAGTATTTT. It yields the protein CASSPGSSGGDTQYF.

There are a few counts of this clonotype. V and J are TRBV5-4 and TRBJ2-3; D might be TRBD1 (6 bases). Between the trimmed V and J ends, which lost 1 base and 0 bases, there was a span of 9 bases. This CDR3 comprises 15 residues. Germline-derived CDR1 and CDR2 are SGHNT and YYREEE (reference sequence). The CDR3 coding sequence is TGTGCCAGCAGCTTGAGCAGGGGCAGCACAGATACGCAGTATTTT. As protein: CASSLSRGSTDTQYF.

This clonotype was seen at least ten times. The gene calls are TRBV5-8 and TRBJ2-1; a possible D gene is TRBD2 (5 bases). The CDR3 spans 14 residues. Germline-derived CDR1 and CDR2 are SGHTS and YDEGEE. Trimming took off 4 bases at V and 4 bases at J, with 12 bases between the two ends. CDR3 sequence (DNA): TGTGCCAGCAGCCGGACTCGCCAGTACAATGAGCAGTTCTTC. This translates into CASSRTRQYNEQFF.

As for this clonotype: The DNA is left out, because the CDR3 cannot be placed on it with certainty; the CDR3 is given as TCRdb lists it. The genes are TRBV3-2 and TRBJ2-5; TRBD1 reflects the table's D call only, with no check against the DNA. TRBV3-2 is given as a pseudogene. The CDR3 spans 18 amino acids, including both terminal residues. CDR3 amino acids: CASSQVALGTGLGETQYF.

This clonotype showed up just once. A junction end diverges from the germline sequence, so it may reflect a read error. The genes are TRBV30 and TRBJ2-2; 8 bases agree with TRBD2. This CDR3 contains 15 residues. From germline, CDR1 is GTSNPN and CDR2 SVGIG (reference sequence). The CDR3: CAWSGGGPNTGELLF. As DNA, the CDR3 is TGTGCCTGGAGTGGCGGGGGGCCGAACACCGGGGAGCTGCTTTTT.

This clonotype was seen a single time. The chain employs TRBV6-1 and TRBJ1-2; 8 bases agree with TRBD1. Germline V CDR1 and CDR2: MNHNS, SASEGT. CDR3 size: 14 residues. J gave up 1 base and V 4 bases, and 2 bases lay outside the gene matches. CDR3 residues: CASSAGGFNYGYTF. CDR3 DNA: TGTGCCAGCAGTGCAGGGGGCTTTAACTATGGCTACACCTTC.

The CDR3 protein is CASSSSGRLREQFF. Written as DNA, the CDR3 is TGTGCCAGCAGCTCTAGCGGGAGGTTGCGGGAGCAGTTCTTC. V usage is TRBV6-2 or TRBV6-3 and J usage is TRBJ2-1, with TRBD2 identical over 11 bases. CDR3 length equals 14 residues. J lost 10 bases, V lost 6 bases, and 8 bases had no gene match. The germline V gene encodes CDR1 MNHEY and CDR2 SVGEGT.

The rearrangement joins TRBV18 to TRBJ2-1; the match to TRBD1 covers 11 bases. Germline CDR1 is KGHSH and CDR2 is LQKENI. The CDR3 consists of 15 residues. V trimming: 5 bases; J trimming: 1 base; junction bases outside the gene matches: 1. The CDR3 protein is CASSWDRGSYNEQFF. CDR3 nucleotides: TGTGCCAGCTCATGGGACAGGGGGTCCTACAATGAGCAGTTCTTC. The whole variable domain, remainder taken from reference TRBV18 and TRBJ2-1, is NAGVMQNPRHLVRRRGQEARLRCSPMKGHSHVYWYRQLPEEGLKFMVYLQKENIIDESGMPKERFSAEFPKEGPSILRIQQVVRGDSAAYFCASSWDRGSYNEQFFGPGTRLTVL.

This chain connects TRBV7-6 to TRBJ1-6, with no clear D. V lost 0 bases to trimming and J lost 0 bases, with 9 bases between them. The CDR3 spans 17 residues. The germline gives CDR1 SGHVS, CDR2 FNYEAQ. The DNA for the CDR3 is TGTGCCAGCAGCTTAGCGGGTCGGACCTCCTATAATTCACCCCTCCACTTT. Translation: CASSLAGRTSYNSPLHF.

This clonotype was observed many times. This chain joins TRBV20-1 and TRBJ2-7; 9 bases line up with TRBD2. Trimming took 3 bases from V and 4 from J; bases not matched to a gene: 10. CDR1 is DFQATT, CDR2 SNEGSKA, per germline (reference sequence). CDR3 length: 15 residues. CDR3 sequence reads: CSASGSAGGLYEQYF. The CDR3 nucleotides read TGCAGTGCTAGTGGATCGGCGGGGGGGCTATACGAGCAGTACTTC.

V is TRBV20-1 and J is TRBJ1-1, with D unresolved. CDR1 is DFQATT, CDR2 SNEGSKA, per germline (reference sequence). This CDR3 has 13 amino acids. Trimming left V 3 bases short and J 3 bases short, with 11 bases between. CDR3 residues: CSARRTEDTEAFF. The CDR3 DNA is TGCAGTGCTAGGAGGACCGAAGACACTGAAGCTTTCTTT.

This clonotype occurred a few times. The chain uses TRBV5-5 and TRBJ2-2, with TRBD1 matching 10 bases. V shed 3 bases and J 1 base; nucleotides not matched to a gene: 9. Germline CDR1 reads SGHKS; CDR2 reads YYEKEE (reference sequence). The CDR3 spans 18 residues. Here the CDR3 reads CASSSTPDRGQNTGELFF. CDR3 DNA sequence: TGTGCCAGCAGCTCGACCCCTGACAGGGGGCAGAACACCGGGGAGCTGTTTTTT.

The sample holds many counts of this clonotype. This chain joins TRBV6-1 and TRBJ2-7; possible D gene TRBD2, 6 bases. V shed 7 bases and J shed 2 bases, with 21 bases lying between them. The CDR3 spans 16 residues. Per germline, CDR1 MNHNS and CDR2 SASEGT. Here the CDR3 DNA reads TGTGCCAGCACCTCCCCTCGGCGGGGCGCACCCTACGAGCAGTACTTC. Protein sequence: CASTSPRRGAPYEQYF.